Presented here are 18 T cell receptor beta chains from one specimen sequenced in a study of blood T cell repertoires in COVID-19. Assay used: immunoSEQ multiplex PCR; TCRdb lists only in-frame clones, some missing. The table lists hundreds of thousands of clones, 65% to 90% of them singletons. The sequencing sample was made of peripheral blood. These receptors were obtained from a middle-aged man with COVID-19, enrolled during active disease.

This clone was picked up many times. The chain combines TRBV11-2 with TRBJ2-7, with a possible D match to TRBD1 (6 bases). The CDR3 extends over 15 amino acids. Trimming left V 5 bases short and J 2 bases short, with 16 bases between. Per the germline V gene, CDR1 is SGHAT and CDR2 is FQNNGV. The CDR3 bases are TGTGCCAGCAGCCACTACACAGGGTCCGCCTACGAGCAGTACTTC. This sequence encodes CASSHYTGSAYEQYF.

The CDR3 loop is CASSLTAGTDTQYF. The CDR3 DNA sequence: TGTGCCAGCAGCTTAACGGCGGGCACAGATACGCAGTATTTT. The rearrangement links TRBV7-8 to TRBJ2-3; D is ambiguous. This CDR3 is 14 amino acids long. Germline CDR1 is SGHVS and CDR2 is FQNEAQ. Trimming cost V 2 bases and J 1 base, with 7 bases left between them.

The table lists this clone with a count of one. The CDR3 DNA is TGTGCCATCAGTGGATCCGGGACAGGGGGCTTGCAGAGTCAGCCCCAGCATTTT. Translation: CAISGSGTGGLQSQPQHF. The chain is built from TRBV10-3 and TRBJ1-5, with 12 bases matching TRBD1. The CDR3 is 18 amino acids. V lost 4 bases, J lost 6 bases, and 13 bases stayed unmatched. CDR1 is ENHRY, CDR2 SYGVKD, per germline.

This clone was observed a single time. The rearrangement links TRBV7-2 to TRBJ1-6, with TRBD1 matching 8 bases. J lost 1 base, V lost 6 bases, and 5 bases had no gene match. The CDR3 extends over 16 amino acids. Germline CDR1 and CDR2: SGHTA and FQGNSA. The CDR3 protein is CASRGQGGSYNSPLHF. In DNA form, the CDR3 reads TGTGCCAGCAGAGGACAGGGAGGTTCCTATAATTCACCCCTCCACTTT.

The chain links TRBV29-1 to TRBJ1-1, with a tentative D call TRBD1 (5 bases). V dropped 4 bases and J dropped 4 bases, with 7 bases sitting between them. Germline V lookup: CDR1 SQVTM, CDR2 ANQGSEA. This CDR3 spans 11 amino acids. The CDR3 DNA sequence: TGCAGCGTTGGAAGGGGCACTGAAGCTTTCTTT. It is translated as CSVGRGTEAFF.

The J gene is TRBJ2-5, the V gene TRBV24-1; 12 bases map to TRBD1. The junction had 10 bases not matched to a gene; V was cut back by 6 bases and J by 3 bases. CDR1 is KGHDR and CDR2 is SFDVKD in the germline V gene. This CDR3 spans 17 amino acids. In nucleotides, the CDR3 is TGTGCCACCAGTAAGGGACAGGGGGCGCTCGGGAAAGAGACCCAGTACTTC. Residues: CATSKGQGALGKETQYF.

This chain uses TRBV10-3 with TRBJ1-3, with D maybe TRBD1 (6 bases). This CDR3 has 15 residues. V lost 5 bases and J 0 bases, leaving 11 bases between the germline ends. Looked up from germline, CDR1 is ENHRY and CDR2 is SYGVKD. The CDR3 sequence is CAISRTASSGNTIYF. The CDR3 DNA follows: TGTGCCATCAGTCGGACAGCCAGCTCTGGAAACACCATATATTTT.

This rearrangement joins TRBV9 to TRBJ1-4; weak D call: TRBD1 (5 bases). Germline-derived CDR1 and CDR2 are SGDLS and YYNGEE. The CDR3 has 16 amino acids. The V end was cut by 7 bases, the J end by 11 bases, with 27 bases between. The CDR3 protein is CASQEETGARCGKLFF. CDR3 sequence (DNA): TGTGCCAGCCAGGAAGAAACTGGGGCCAGGTGTGGGAAACTGTTTTTT.

The chain uses TRBV28 and TRBJ1-6; 8 nucleotides line up with TRBD1. The CDR3 is 16 amino acids. V shed 5 bases and J 5 bases; nucleotides not matched to a gene: 8. Germline V CDR1 and CDR2: MDHEN, SYDVKM. CDR3 nucleotide sequence: TGTGCCAGCAGTCCCCGGGACAGGAAAGATAATTCACCCCTCCACTTT. The encoded protein is CASSPRDRKDNSPLHF.

The J gene is TRBJ2-2, the V gene TRBV25-1; 7 positions match TRBD2. Germline loops: CDR1 MGHDK, CDR2 SYGVNS. CDR3 length: 17 amino acids. J was trimmed by 4 bases and V by 4 bases; bases with no gene match: 12. Here the CDR3 reads CASSAEPGRPRTGELFF. The CDR3 DNA follows: TGTGCCAGCAGTGCCGAACCCGGGAGGCCTCGCACCGGGGAGCTGTTTTTT.

The chain is built from TRBV5-5 and TRBJ2-4, with 9 bases lining up with TRBD1. This CDR3 is 14 amino acids long. The V gene's germline CDR1 is SGHKS and CDR2 YYEKEE (reference sequence). J gave up 8 bases and V 2 bases, and 5 bases lay outside the gene matches. The CDR3 DNA reads as TGTGCCAGCAGCTTAGGGGACAGGGAGTACATTCAGTACTTC. Translation: CASSLGDREYIQYF.

This clone has just a few counts. V usage is TRBV4-1 and J usage is TRBJ1-1; 8 bases are shared with TRBD1. This CDR3 has 16 residues. Germline CDR1 MGHRA, CDR2 YSYEKL. V trimming: 3 bases; J trimming: 2 bases; junction bases outside the gene matches: 8. CDR3 in amino acids: CASSQGPGQANTEAFF. The CDR3 DNA follows: TGCGCCAGCAGCCAGGGACCGGGACAGGCAAACACTGAAGCTTTCTTT.

V is TRBV18 and J is TRBJ2-3; 12 positions match TRBD2. CDR3 length equals 17 residues. Trimming cost V 1 base and J 0 bases; bases outside gene matches: 2. Germline-derived CDR1 and CDR2 are KGHSH and LQKENI. The CDR3 here is CASSPRTSGTSTDTQYF. Here the CDR3 DNA reads TGTGCCAGCTCACCACGGACTAGCGGGACTAGCACAGATACGCAGTATTTT.

The rearrangement joins TRBV6-4 to TRBJ2-3, with D unresolved. Looked up from germline, CDR1 is MRHNA and CDR2 is SNTAGT. The CDR3 is made up of 16 amino acids. The V and J ends lost 2 bases and 0 bases respectively, with 12 bases between them. CDR3 loop: CASSDQADLSTDTQYF. As DNA, the CDR3 is TGTGCCAGCAGTGACCAGGCAGACCTTAGCACAGATACGCAGTATTTT.

This sequence joins TRBV10-3 and TRBJ1-3; possible D gene TRBD1, 6 bases. In germline, CDR1 is ENHRY, CDR2 SYGVKD. Between the trimmed V and J ends, which lost 4 bases and 0 bases, there was a span of 10 bases. The CDR3 has 15 residues. CDR3 loop: CAISAGQTSGNTIYF. CDR3 nucleotides: TGTGCCATCAGTGCTGGACAGACCTCTGGAAACACCATATATTTT.

This clone was seen a few times. The gene calls are TRBV7-2 and TRBJ1-2, with D uncertain. Germline V gene lookup returns CDR1 SGHTA and CDR2 FQGNSA. This CDR3 spans 13 amino acids. V gave up 5 bases and J gave up 5 bases, with 12 bases separating them. CDR3 amino acids: CASSPPVEYGYTF. CDR3 DNA: TGTGCCAGCAGCCCACCGGTAGAGTATGGCTACACCTTC.

The chain couples TRBV19 to TRBJ1-2, with 7 bases lining up with TRBD1. The CDR3 spans 12 residues. CDR1 is LNHDA, CDR2 SQIVND, per germline (reference sequence). J lost 7 bases, V lost 7 bases, and 6 bases had no gene match. For the CDR3, the DNA is TGTGCCAGTATCCGACAGGGCGGTGGCTACACCTTC. Its protein product is CASIRQGGGYTF.

The chain links TRBV28 to TRBJ2-7; the match to TRBD2 covers 9 bases. The J segment lost 1 base and the V segment lost 5 bases, leaving 6 bases of the junction unmatched. The CDR3 spans 15 residues. Germline V gene data show CDR1 as MDHEN and CDR2 as SYDVKM. In DNA form, the CDR3 reads TGTGCCAGCAGTCCGGGCGGGGGGGCTTCCTACGAGCAGTACTTC. Translating it yields CASSPGGGASYEQYF.